This T cell receptor (beta chain) originates from a study of cytomegalovirus exposure and HLA in healthy donors. Libraries were prepared by immunoSEQ multiplex PCR; TCRdb keeps only in-frame clonotypes and omits some of them. The table lists about 66,000 clones, around 97% of them singletons. The germline gives CDR1 MDHEN, CDR2 SYDVKM. This CDR3 contains 13 residues. Trimming pared 3 bases from V and 6 bases from J, leaving 8 bases between. The donors were part of the validation cohort, which consisted of about 130 subjects and was separate from the first cohort of 666 subjects. Sequenced: PBMCs. This chain connects TRBV28 to TRBJ1-4; weak D call: TRBD1 (5 bases). The TCR comes from a woman under 30 in good health and CMV-seropositive. The CDR3 DNA reads TGTGCCAGCAGTTTGTCGGGGGATGAAAAACTGTTTTTT. This gives the protein CASSLSGDEKLFF.